One and the same sample provided the 27 T cell receptor beta chains below, sequenced in a study of cytomegalovirus exposure and HLA in healthy donors (dated by TCRdb to 2016 to 2017). The library was generated by the immunoSEQ multiplex PCR assay. The multiplex PCR relied on a mix of 60 forward primers for TCR Vbeta segments and 13 reverse primers for TCR Jbeta segments. Held by TCRdb, this immuneACCESS table contains in-frame sequences only and omits some clones. Under half of the omission traces to an unresolved V gene where checked; the cause of the rest is unknown. This sample gives some 60,000 clones in total; more than 70% of them show up just once. The ten largest clones represent roughly 5.2% of the sample. Material: PBMCs. The receptors were sampled from a woman between 25 and 40 years old in good health and CMV-seronegative.

This clone was picked up a small number of times. The chain links TRBV5-4 to TRBJ2-7; D gene uncertain. The CDR3 loop spans 15 amino acids. Trimming pared 6 bases from V and 2 bases from J, leaving 18 bases between. Germline V lookup: CDR1 SGHNT, CDR2 YYREEE (reference sequence). The CDR3 nucleotides read TGTGCCAGCACCCTCAACATCTATGGGCCCTACGAGCAGTACTTC. Amino acids: CASTLNIYGPYEQYF.

V usage is TRBV5-4 and J usage is TRBJ2-3, with 11 bases matching TRBD2. J was trimmed by 0 bases and V by 3 bases; bases with no gene match: 9. The V gene's germline CDR1 is SGHNT and CDR2 YYREEE (reference sequence). The CDR3 consists of 18 residues. The CDR3 sequence is CASSSWALAGGSTDTQYF. The CDR3 DNA is TGTGCCAGCAGCTCCTGGGCTCTAGCGGGAGGAAGCACAGATACGCAGTATTTT.

This chain connects TRBV2 to TRBJ1-1; tentative D call: TRBD1 (5 bases). The CDR3 has 13 amino acids. V was clipped by 6 bases and J by 6 bases, with 14 bases between them. Per germline, CDR1 SNHLY and CDR2 FYNNEI. The CDR3 DNA is TGTGCCAGCAGAACGGGGGAGTCTCCTGAAGCTTTCTTT. Protein sequence: CASRTGESPEAFF.

The chain is built from TRBV15 and TRBJ2-6; 8 bases map to TRBD1. The CDR3 length is 20 residues. V shed 0 bases, J shed 1 base, and the junction held 11 bases outside the gene matches. Germline V gives CDR1 LNHNV, CDR2 YYDKDF (reference sequence). The CDR3 is CATSRDPRTGKSSGANVLTF. The CDR3 bases are TGTGCCACCAGCAGAGATCCCAGGACAGGGAAATCTTCTGGGGCCAACGTCCTGACTTTC.

This clone was counted between two and nine times. The chain carries TRBV7-9 and TRBJ1-1, with D perhaps matching TRBD1 (5 bases). V was clipped by 5 bases and J by 1 base, with 14 bases between them. The CDR3 loop spans 15 amino acids. Germline V gene sequence: CDR1 SEHNR, CDR2 FQNEAQ (reference sequence). DNA of the CDR3: TGTGCCAGCAGCGCTCCCCACACAGGGAACACTGAAGCTTTCTTT. This sequence encodes CASSAPHTGNTEAFF.

This chain connects TRBV19 to TRBJ1-5, with TRBD1 matching over 7 bases. Trimming took 5 bases from V and 3 from J; bases not matched to a gene: 7. There are 15 residues in the CDR3. CDR1 and CDR2 (germline): LNHDA, SQIVND (reference sequence). The DNA for the CDR3 is TGTGCCAGTAGTCCTGTTACAGGGGTCAATCAGCCCCAGCATTTT. This codes for CASSPVTGVNQPQHF.

The chain joins TRBV11-2 to TRBJ2-1; unclear D gene. Trimming removed 2 bases at V and 9 bases at J, with 14 bases between. CDR1 is SGHAT and CDR2 is FQNNGV in the germline V gene. CDR3 size: 14 residues. The CDR3 region is CASSLLPLSGEQFF. In DNA form, the CDR3 reads TGTGCCAGCAGCTTACTACCCCTATCAGGTGAGCAGTTCTTC. Based on the CDR3 plus reference TRBV11-2 and TRBJ2-1, the full variable domain is EAGVAQSPRYKIIEKRQSVAFWCNPISGHATLYWYQQILGQGPKLLIQFQNNGVVDDSQLPKDRFSAERLKGVDSTLKIQPAKLEDSAVYLCASSLLPLSGEQFFGPGTRLTVL.

The CDR3 region is CASSRYDSILNTEAFF. CDR3 nucleotides: TGTGCCAGCAGCCGTTATGACAGCATCTTGAACACTGAAGCTTTCTTT. The J gene is TRBJ1-1, the V gene TRBV5-8; TRBD1 might be the D (5 bases). The CDR3 is 16 amino acids. Germline CDR1 and CDR2: SGHTS and YDEGEE. Between the trimmed V and J ends, which lost 4 bases and 0 bases, there was a span of 16 bases.

This clone was recorded only once. This chain joins TRBV7-2 and TRBJ2-7, with 8 bases aligning to TRBD2. Germline V gene data show CDR1 as SGHTA and CDR2 as FQGNSA. This CDR3 spans 16 amino acids. J lost 4 bases, V lost 4 bases, and 12 bases had no gene match. CDR3 loop: CASSSPELAGWYEQYF. The DNA of the CDR3 is TGTGCCAGCAGCTCCCCGGAGCTAGCGGGTTGGTACGAGCAGTACTTC.

In its sample, this clone was seen once. The chain employs TRBV19 and TRBJ1-2; D possibly corresponds to TRBD1 (6 bases). CDR1 and CDR2 from the germline V gene are LNHDA and SQIVND (reference sequence). Trimming removed 5 bases at V and 0 bases at J, with 19 bases between. The length of the CDR3 is 17 residues. In nucleotides, the CDR3 is TGTGCCAGTAGTTCAAGCCCCAGGGGAAGAGCTAACTATGGCTACACCTTC. It translates to CASSSSPRGRANYGYTF.

This chain links TRBV19 with TRBJ1-2, with no clear D. The CDR3 covers 14 residues. V was shortened by 3 bases and J by 6 bases, with 14 bases between the two germline ends. Germline loops: CDR1 LNHDA, CDR2 SQIVND (reference sequence). Here the CDR3 reads CASSILVSVDGYTF. The CDR3 nucleotides are TGTGCCAGTAGTATTTTGGTTTCGGTGGATGGCTACACCTTC.

The rearrangement links TRBV6-5 to TRBJ1-1, with TRBD1 matching 7 bases. The ends lost 4 bases at V and 1 base at J; junction bases unmatched: 6. Germline lookup yields CDR1 MNHEY and CDR2 SVGAGI. This CDR3 contains 15 residues. CDR3 sequence: CASSSLDRRNTEAFF. As DNA, the CDR3 is TGTGCCAGCAGTTCCCTGGACAGGAGGAACACTGAAGCTTTCTTT.

The chain combines TRBV19 with TRBJ1-5, with TRBD1 identical over 10 bases. The germline gives CDR1 LNHDA, CDR2 SQIVND (reference sequence). V lost 7 bases, J lost 3 bases, and 18 bases stayed unmatched. The CDR3 runs 19 residues. Here the CDR3 DNA reads TGTGCCAGTACCGATTTCTACCCCGGGACAGGGGCCCACAATCAGCCCCAGCATTTT. Its translation is CASTDFYPGTGAHNQPQHF.

There are a few counts of this clone. The rearrangement links TRBV28 to TRBJ1-1; D is uncertain. V lost 2 bases and J lost 1, with 5 bases in between. Germline V gene sequence: CDR1 MDHEN, CDR2 SYDVKM. The CDR3 has 13 amino acids. For the CDR3, the DNA is TGTGCCAGCAGTTTAGTAGAGAACACTGAAGCTTTCTTT. It codes for CASSLVENTEAFF.

J is TRBJ1-3 and V is TRBV9; 8 bases are a match to TRBD1. CDR1 and CDR2 (germline): SGDLS, YYNGEE. The CDR3 has 16 residues. The ends lost 3 bases at V and 0 bases at J; junction bases unmatched: 5. The CDR3 nucleotides are TGTGCCAGCAGCGCCCAGGGGGCCCTCTCTGGAAACACCATATATTTT. Translated, it gives CASSAQGALSGNTIYF.

This chain connects TRBV4-1 to TRBJ2-7; possibly TRBD2 for D (5 bases). This CDR3 is built from 15 residues. The germline V and J ends were trimmed by 4 bases and 2 bases, with 15 bases remaining between them. From germline, CDR1 is MGHRA and CDR2 YSYEKL. The CDR3 nucleotides read TGCGCCAGCAGCCCCACCCCTGGGAGAACCTACGAGCAGTACGTC. It codes for CASSPTPGRTYEQYV.

The rearrangement uses TRBV7-9 and TRBJ2-7, with a tentative D call TRBD1 (5 bases). This CDR3 has 17 amino acids. From germline, CDR1 is SEHNR and CDR2 FQNEAQ (reference sequence). Trimming shortened V by 5 bases and J by 5 bases, and 25 bases separated the two germline ends. CDR3 loop: CASSEDIVGPGPHEQYF. In DNA, the CDR3 is TGTGCCAGCAGCGAGGACATAGTCGGACCCGGCCCTCACGAGCAGTACTTC.

This clone was seen more than once but under ten times. CDR3 loop: CASSSHPGQNTEQYF. CDR3 nucleotide sequence: TGTGCCAGCAGCTCTCATCCGGGACAGAACACCGAGCAGTACTTC. V gene TRBV7-2 combines with J gene TRBJ2-7, with 7 positions matching TRBD1. This CDR3 comprises 15 residues. Germline V gene sequence: CDR1 SGHTA, CDR2 FQGNSA. The trim removed 4 bases at V and 6 bases at J, leaving 12 bases unmatched.

The genes are TRBV19 and TRBJ1-5, with D perhaps matching TRBD1 (5 bases). Deletions cut 10 bases from V and 11 bases from J, with 21 bases between. Germline assignment: CDR1 LNHDA and CDR2 SQIVND (reference sequence). This CDR3 comprises 13 residues. The CDR3 region has the DNA TGTGCCATCACATGGGGCCCCAGATGCGCCCAGCATTTT. Translation gives CAITWGPRCAQHF.

The V gene is TRBV2, the J gene TRBJ2-7, with D maybe TRBD2 (6 bases). The CDR3 sequence is 11 residues long. Looked up from germline, CDR1 is SNHLY and CDR2 is FYNNEI. The germline V and J ends were trimmed by 3 bases and 9 bases, with 9 bases remaining between them. The CDR3 sequence is CASSDYGGQYF. The DNA of the CDR3 is TGTGCCAGCAGTGACTACGGGGGGCAGTACTTC.

The chain joins TRBV28 to TRBJ1-2; no definite D call. CDR1 MDHEN and CDR2 SYDVKM come from the germline V gene. Trimming took off 5 bases at V and 8 bases at J, with 15 bases between the two ends. This CDR3 region has 13 residues. The CDR3 DNA follows: TGTGCCAGCAGTCCCCGACGGGGTTGGGGCTACACCTTC. This gives the protein CASSPRRGWGYTF.

The rearrangement joins TRBV19 to TRBJ2-7; possibly TRBD2 for D (6 bases). This CDR3 has 15 amino acids. In germline, CDR1 is LNHDA, CDR2 SQIVND (reference sequence). The V end was cut by 5 bases, the J end by 0 bases, with 14 bases between. CDR3 DNA: TGTGCCAGTAGTGCACTAGCAAAGAGCTCCTACGAGCAGTACTTC. It codes for CASSALAKSSYEQYF.

This rearrangement joins TRBV18 to TRBJ1-1; no reliable D call. The CDR3 contains 15 residues. The ends were cut back, 2 bases at V and 1 base at J, with 11 bases in the middle. CDR1 is KGHSH and CDR2 is LQKENI in the germline V gene. CDR3 sequence: CASSPTRTGNTEAFF. In DNA, the CDR3 is TGTGCCAGCTCACCAACCCGAACGGGGAACACTGAAGCTTTCTTT.

Worth noting for this clone: The germline gene is not matched at one end of the junction; a read error may be the cause. The gene calls are TRBV7-9 and TRBJ1-4, with 8 bases that match TRBD1. This CDR3 is 16 amino acids long. Germline values: CDR1 SEHNR, CDR2 FQNEAQ (reference sequence). This chain's CDR3 is CSSSPFGAQGDEKLFF. The CDR3 bases are TGTTCCAGCAGCCCATTCGGGGCACAGGGGGATGAAAAACTGTTTTTT.

The J gene is TRBJ1-5, the V gene TRBV27; 8 bases are shared with TRBD1. Looked up from germline, CDR1 is MNHEY and CDR2 is SMNVEV (reference sequence). The CDR3 consists of 15 residues. With 5 bases clipped from V and 6 bases from J, the junction kept 9 bases outside the gene matches. CDR3 residues: CASSHPGGAGQPQHF. CDR3 DNA: TGTGCCAGCAGTCACCCAGGGGGCGCCGGTCAGCCCCAGCATTTT.

The table lists this clone with a count of one. V gene TRBV5-4 combines with J gene TRBJ1-4; 9 bases agree with TRBD1. This CDR3 contains 16 residues. Losses at the gene ends were 4 bases for V and 0 bases for J; bases not matched to a gene: 4. Germline-derived CDR1 and CDR2 are SGHNT and YYREEE (reference sequence). The CDR3 nucleotides read TGTGCCAGCAGCACAGGGGGCACCACAACTAATGAAAAACTGTTTTTT. Translated: CASSTGGTTTNEKLFF. Using reference TRBV5-4 and TRBJ1-4 for the parts outside the CDR3, the full variable domain is ETGVTQSPTHLIKTRGQQVTLRCSSQSGHNTVSWYQQALGQGPQFIFQYYREEENGRGNFPPRFSGLQFPNYSSELNVNALELDDSALYLCASSTGGTTTNEKLFFGSGTQLSVL.

The chain has TRBV6-1 and TRBJ2-2; TRBD1 matches 9 bases. The germline V gene has CDR1 MNHNS and CDR2 SASEGT. The length of the CDR3 is 15 residues. Trimming took 11 bases from V and 3 from J; bases not matched to a gene: 10. CDR3: CAGSKTGGDTGELFF. The CDR3, as DNA: TGTGCCGGGTCGAAGACAGGGGGGGACACCGGGGAGCTGTTTTTT.